Below are 27 T cell receptor beta chains sequenced from a single sample in a study of shared clonotypes between healthy human individuals. Sequencing was performed with immunoSEQ multiplex PCR; in TCRdb, only in-frame clones are kept and a portion is missing. Of 450,000 to 500,000 clones in the sample, around 73% were seen once. Sequencing was done on a sample of PBMCs. Source of these receptors: a woman aged 40 to 55 in good health. Some clones in this sample may be carry-over from other donors' samples.

The genes are TRBV5-1 and TRBJ1-2, with D possibly matching TRBD1 (5 bases). Trimming cost V 2 bases and J 0 bases, with 8 bases left between them. This CDR3 comprises 14 residues. In germline, CDR1 is SGHRS, CDR2 YFSETQ. Here the CDR3 reads CASSLQVSNYGYTF. The DNA of the CDR3 is TGCGCCAGCAGCTTACAGGTTTCTAACTATGGCTACACCTTC.

The rearrangement links TRBV30 to TRBJ1-5; D gene unclear. Trimming shortened V by 1 base and J by 6 bases, and 13 bases separated the two germline ends. CDR1 and CDR2 from the germline V gene are GTSNPN and SVGIG (reference sequence). The length of the CDR3 is 14 residues. The CDR3 sequence: CAWSAGPRRQPQHF. CDR3 in DNA: TGTGCCTGGAGTGCCGGACCTCGCCGTCAGCCCCAGCATTTT.

This rearrangement joins TRBV5-1 to TRBJ2-2; D unresolved. Trimming cost V 0 bases and J 6 bases, with 9 bases left between them. Germline loops: CDR1 SGHRS, CDR2 YFSETQ. The CDR3 runs to 14 residues. Here the CDR3 reads CASSLARMPGELFF. The CDR3 DNA follows: TGCGCCAGCAGCTTGGCCCGCATGCCCGGGGAGCTGTTTTTT. Combining the CDR3 with reference TRBV5-1 and TRBJ2-2 gives the whole variable domain KAGVTQTPRYLIKTRGQQVTLSCSPISGHRSVSWYQQTPGQGLQFLFEYFSETQRNKGNFPGRFSGRQFSNSRSEMNVSTLELGDSALYLCASSLARMPGELFFGEGSRLTVL.

As to this clone: A much larger clone differs from this one at a single base, so this may be a read error. Other DNA sequences in the sample encode the same CDR3. The gene calls are TRBV6-1 and TRBJ2-1; D possibly matches TRBD1 or TRBD2 (6 bases each). The CDR3 consists of 13 residues. Germline V gene sequence: CDR1 MNHNS, CDR2 SASEGT. In DNA, the CDR3 is TGCGCCAGCAGTGAAGGGGGGTACAATGAGCAGTTCTTC. Its protein is CASSEGGYNEQFF.

This chain's CDR3 is CASSSQREGLADTQYF. CDR3 DNA: TGTGCCAGCAGTTCCCAGCGGGAGGGCCTTGCAGATACGCAGTATTTT. This sequence joins TRBV25-1 and TRBJ2-3, with TRBD2 matching over 10 bases. The germline V gene encodes CDR1 MGHDK and CDR2 SYGVNS. V shed 5 bases, J shed 4 bases, and the junction held 9 bases outside the gene matches. The CDR3 spans 16 residues.

The genes are TRBV28 and TRBJ2-2; the match to TRBD2 covers 7 bases. The V gene end was trimmed by 4 bases and the J gene end by 5 bases; junction bases not matched to a gene: 7. This CDR3 has 15 amino acids. Germline CDR1 MDHEN, CDR2 SYDVKM. The CDR3 loop reads CASSSLAGTTGELFF. The CDR3 region has the DNA TGTGCCAGCAGTTCTTTAGCGGGCACGACCGGGGAGCTGTTTTTT.

The chain joins TRBV28 to TRBJ2-2, with a tentative D call TRBD1 (5 bases). CDR3 length: 15 residues. Between the trimmed V and J ends, which lost 6 bases and 0 bases, there was a span of 11 bases. Per germline, CDR1 MDHEN and CDR2 SYDVKM. The CDR3 DNA reads TGTGCCAGCAGCACTGGGGCAACGAACACCGGGGAGCTGTTTTTT. Its translation is CASSTGATNTGELFF.

This clone occurred a few times. The chain couples TRBV6-6 to TRBJ2-7; TRBD2 matches at 10 bases. Losses at the gene ends were 7 bases for V and 7 bases for J; bases not matched to a gene: 4. The CDR3 has 12 amino acids. Germline CDR1 reads MNHNY; CDR2 reads SVGAGI (reference sequence). In DNA, the CDR3 is TGTGCCAGCAATTCAGCGGGAGGGGAGCAGTACTTC. This translates into CASNSAGGEQYF.

The chain employs TRBV28 and TRBJ1-1; D might be TRBD1 (6 bases). V dropped 5 bases and J dropped 11 bases, with 18 bases sitting between them. The CDR3 has 13 residues. Germline V gives CDR1 MDHEN, CDR2 SYDVKM. The CDR3 protein is CASSTQGQGSAFF. The DNA for the CDR3 is TGTGCCAGCAGTACCCAGGGGCAGGGTAGCGCTTTCTTT.

This clone has only a few counts. The chain is built from TRBV27 and TRBJ1-1, with a possible D match to TRBD1 (6 bases). V was shortened by 4 bases and J by 4 bases, with 13 bases between the two germline ends. The CDR3 is made up of 14 amino acids. Germline V gene sequence: CDR1 MNHEY, CDR2 SMNVEV (reference sequence). CDR3 amino acids: CASSSKIRGTEAFF. In DNA, the CDR3 is TGTGCCAGCAGTTCAAAGATCAGGGGCACTGAAGCTTTCTTT.

This clone turned up a few times. The rearrangement joins TRBV10-3 to TRBJ2-7; D may match TRBD1 or TRBD2 (7 bases each). Trimming shortened V by 6 bases and J by 3 bases, and 15 bases separated the two germline ends. CDR3 length equals 14 residues. CDR1 is ENHRY, CDR2 SYGVKD, per germline. The CDR3 coding sequence is TGTGCCATCAGCGACCAGGGGGGGGTCTACGAGCAGTACTTC. Translating gives CAISDQGGVYEQYF.

This rearrangement joins TRBV7-9 to TRBJ2-7; D remains ambiguous. Germline CDR1 reads SEHNR; CDR2 reads FQNEAQ (reference sequence). The CDR3 extends over 14 amino acids. V lost 0 bases to trimming and J lost 0 bases, with 6 bases between them. The CDR3 DNA follows: TGTGCCAGCAGCTTAGCGGCAGGCTCCTACGAGCAGTACTTC. Translation gives CASSLAAGSYEQYF. The full variable domain, in which reference TRBV7-9 and TRBJ2-7 provide the parts outside the CDR3, is DTGVSQNPRHKITKRGQNVTFRCDPISEHNRLYWYRQTLGQGPEFLTYFQNEAQLEKSRLLSDRFSAERPKGSFSTLEIQRTEQGDSAMYLCASSLAAGSYEQYFGPGTRLTVT.

As concerns this clone: The junction departs from the called germline gene at one end, perhaps through a read error. The V gene is TRBV28, the J gene TRBJ1-5; D gene uncertain. This CDR3 contains 12 residues. The V gene's germline CDR1 is MDHEN and CDR2 SYDVKM. The CDR3 DNA is TGTGCCAGCACTTTAAGCAATCAGCCCCAGCATTTT. It yields the protein CASTLSNQPQHF.

This chain uses TRBV5-1 with TRBJ2-5; 10 bases match TRBD2. Trimming removed 2 bases from V and 5 bases from J; junction bases left unmatched: 18. This CDR3 spans 19 amino acids. The germline V gene has CDR1 SGHRS and CDR2 YFSETQ. The CDR3 region is CASSFPPPRLAGSEETQYF. CDR3 DNA: TGCGCCAGCAGCTTCCCACCTCCCCGACTAGCGGGTTCGGAGGAGACCCAGTACTTC.

With regard to this clone: A far larger clone is only one base removed, so a read error is likely. Other DNA variants within this sample encode the same CDR3. V is TRBV7-2 and J is TRBJ2-5; TRBD2 agrees at 7 bases. V was pared by 8 bases and J by 4 bases, with 10 bases of the junction left unmatched. The germline V gene has CDR1 SGHTA and CDR2 FQGNSA. The CDR3 has 14 residues. The CDR3 spells CASLARGLGETQYF. In DNA, the CDR3 is TGTGCCAGCCTCGCGCGGGGGTTAGGAGAGACCCAGTACTTC.

The CDR3 is CASSSGSRTDTQYF. The CDR3 DNA is TGTGCCAGCAGTAGCGGGAGCCGCACAGATACGCAGTATTTT. The chain carries TRBV6-4 and TRBJ2-3; TRBD2 matches at 8 bases. The CDR3 runs to 14 residues. The V gene end was trimmed by 5 bases and the J gene end by 1 base; junction bases not matched to a gene: 2. Looked up from germline, CDR1 is MRHNA and CDR2 is SNTAGT.

This chain uses TRBV7-3 with TRBJ2-2; 8 bases are a match to TRBD1. Looked up from germline, CDR1 is SGHTA and CDR2 is FQGTGA. The CDR3 runs 17 residues. Unmatched junction bases numbered 7, after V lost 2 bases and J lost 2 bases. The CDR3 sequence: CASSLPRTGPNTGELFF. In DNA form, the CDR3 reads TGTGCCAGCAGCTTACCGCGGACAGGGCCCAACACCGGGGAGCTGTTTTTT.

The table lists this clone with a count of one. The chain employs TRBV11-3 and TRBJ2-7; the D gene is possibly TRBD1 (6 bases). Trimming took 0 bases from V and 6 from J, leaving 9 bases between them. The germline gives CDR1 SGHNT, CDR2 YENEEA. The CDR3 is made up of 13 amino acids. CDR3 DNA sequence: TGTGCCAGCAGCTTAGAGAGAGGGGGCGAGCAGTACTTC. As protein: CASSLERGGEQYF. Full variable domain (rest looked up from reference TRBV11-3 and TRBJ2-7): EAGVVQSPRYKIIEKKQPVAFWCNPISGHNTLYWYLQNLGQGPELLIRYENEEAVDDSQLPKDRFSAERLKGVDSTLKIQPAELGDSAVYLCASSLERGGEQYFGPGTRLTVT.

The genes are TRBV20-1 and TRBJ2-5, with D possibly TRBD1 on 5 matching bases. The DNA end lines up better with TRBJ2-7; the J call may be wrong. CDR1 and CDR2 from the germline V gene are DFQATT and SNEGSKA (reference sequence). The CDR3 consists of 11 residues. This CDR3 is CSAIRQYEQYF. The CDR3 DNA sequence: TGCAGTGCTATCAGACAGTACGAGCAGTACTTC.

The J gene is TRBJ2-5, the V gene TRBV7-2; TRBD2 matches at 9 bases. Trimming cost V 5 bases and J 0 bases; bases outside gene matches: 4. CDR1 and CDR2 (germline): SGHTA, FQGNSA. This CDR3 is 15 amino acids long. In DNA form, the CDR3 reads TGTGCCAGCAGCCACGGGACTAGCTACCAAGAGACCCAGTACTTC. Translating it yields CASSHGTSYQETQYF.

This chain's CDR3 is CASSLWTSGIGGELFF. CDR3 DNA sequence: TGTGCCAGCAGTTTATGGACTAGCGGGATTGGCGGGGAGCTGTTTTTT. The genes are TRBV28 and TRBJ2-2, with 11 bases identical to TRBD2. The CDR3 covers 16 residues. Germline values: CDR1 MDHEN, CDR2 SYDVKM. V gave up 0 bases and J gave up 7 bases; unmatched junction bases: 4. Using reference TRBV28 and TRBJ2-2 for the parts outside the CDR3, the full variable domain is DVKVTQSSRYLVKRTGEKVFLECVQDMDHENMFWYRQDPGLGLRLIYFSYDVKMKEKGDIPEGYSVSREKKERFSLILESASTNQTSMYLCASSLWTSGIGGELFFGEGSRLTVL.

Remarks on this clone: A read error may produce the germline difference seen at one junction end. Different DNA sequences within this sample yield the same CDR3. In DNA, the CDR3 is TGCGCCAGCAGCCAAGTCGGGCGGGTACCGACCTACGAGCAGTACTTT. Translating gives CASSQVGRVPTYEQYF. J is TRBJ2-7 and V is TRBV4-1, with D possibly being TRBD2 (5 bases). Germline CDR1 reads MGHRA; CDR2 reads YSYEKL. The CDR3 contains 16 residues.

This chain connects TRBV15 to TRBJ2-7; D perhaps matches TRBD2 (5 bases). Germline V CDR1 and CDR2: LNHNV, YYDKDF (reference sequence). With 1 base removed from V and 3 bases from J, the gap between germline ends came to 16 bases. CDR3 length: 16 amino acids. The CDR3: CATSRAQVTSGYEQYF. CDR3 sequence (DNA): TGTGCCACCAGCAGAGCACAAGTTACCAGCGGCTACGAGCAGTACTTC.

V is TRBV7-2 and J is TRBJ2-5, with 8 bases that match TRBD1. This CDR3 comprises 14 residues. V gave up 2 bases and J gave up 7 bases; unmatched junction bases: 6. Per the germline V gene, CDR1 is SGHTA and CDR2 is FQGNSA. Here the CDR3 reads CASSLRQGLVTQYF. The CDR3 DNA reads TGTGCCAGCAGCTTACGACAGGGGTTGGTGACCCAGTACTTC.

With respect to this clone: A far bigger clonotype differs at one base, so this is likely a read error. Within the sample, other DNA sequences also encode this same CDR3. CDR3 DNA: TGCAGCCCCGAAATGGTCCCATATGGCTACACCTTC. Amino acids: CSPEMVPYGYTF. The gene calls are TRBV29-1 and TRBJ1-2; no reliable D call. The CDR3 runs to 12 residues. CDR1 and CDR2 from the germline V gene are SQVTM and ANQGSEA. Deletions cut 8 bases from V and 5 bases from J, with 15 bases between.

This CDR3 reads CASSTGTGGETQYF. The CDR3 DNA reads TGCGCCAGCAGCACCGGGACAGGGGGAGAGACCCAGTACTTC. The chain combines TRBV5-1 with TRBJ2-5; the match to TRBD1 covers 11 bases. The CDR3 has 14 amino acids. CDR1 is SGHRS and CDR2 is YFSETQ in the germline V gene. J lost 4 bases, V lost 4 bases, and 3 bases had no gene match.

The chain recombines TRBV5-1 with TRBJ1-4; D possibly corresponds to TRBD1 (5 bases). The CDR3 covers 14 residues. The germline V gene encodes CDR1 SGHRS and CDR2 YFSETQ. Trimming removed 0 bases from V and 8 bases from J, with 11 bases in between. In DNA, the CDR3 is TGCGCCAGCAGCTTGGAGGGGACTAGGGAAAAACTGTTTTTT. Its translation: CASSLEGTREKLFF.